The next 24 T cell receptor beta chains were all read from a single sample in a study of radiation and T cells in renal cell carcinoma. Libraries were prepared by immunoSEQ multiplex PCR; TCRdb keeps only in-frame clonotypes and omits some of them. The table records about 150,000 clones, less than 90% of them present only once. Stated time point: blood 4 weeks post-SBRT, at nephrectomy. Treatment given: 15 Gy SBRT to primary tumor, nephrectomy 4 weeks later. Here the sequenced sample was blood, taken from a patient whose treatment included radiotherapy and nephrectomy. The receptor set was obtained from a woman aged 45-65 years with renal cell carcinoma.

This clone is a singleton in its sample. The CDR3 loop is CASSLRRGGAYNEQFF. CDR3 sequence (DNA): TGTGCCAGCAGCTTAAGGCGGGGAGGAGCCTACAATGAGCAGTTCTTC. This chain links TRBV7-9 with TRBJ2-1, with a possible D match to TRBD2 (6 bases). With 2 bases removed from V and 2 bases from J, the gap between germline ends came to 13 bases. This CDR3 region has 16 residues. In germline, CDR1 is SEHNR, CDR2 FQNEAQ (reference sequence).

This chain connects TRBV6-1 to TRBJ1-3; D might be TRBD1 (6 bases). V lost 6 bases and J lost 1, with 10 bases in between. This CDR3 contains 14 residues. The V gene's germline CDR1 is MNHNS and CDR2 SASEGT. CDR3 loop: CASRWTESGNTIYF. CDR3 DNA: TGTGCCAGCAGATGGACAGAGTCTGGAAACACCATATATTTT.

This clone showed up just a few times. The chain recombines TRBV30 with TRBJ1-1; D gene unclear. V shed 0 bases and J shed 13 bases, with 15 bases lying between them. Per the germline V gene, CDR1 is GTSNPN and CDR2 is SVGIG (reference sequence). The CDR3 has 12 amino acids. The CDR3 bases are TGTGCCTGGAGTGTACAAGTCTGGTTTCGTTTCTTT. This translates into CAWSVQVWFRFF. Variable domain in full (rest from reference TRBV30 and TRBJ1-1): SQTIHQWPATLVQPVGSPLSLECTVEGTSNPNLYWYRQAAGRGLQLLFYSVGIGQISSEVPQNLSASRPQDRQFILSSKKLLLSDSGFYLCAWSVQVWFRFFGQGTRLTVV.

The V and J genes are TRBV9 and TRBJ1-4; D gene uncertain. This CDR3 is 13 amino acids long. Germline V lookup: CDR1 SGDLS, CDR2 YYNGEE. V lost 4 bases and J 5 bases, leaving 9 bases between the germline ends. The DNA for the CDR3 is TGTGCCAGCAGCCCCCAGGCGAATGAAAAACTGTTTTTT. Its protein is CASSPQANEKLFF.

V usage is TRBV6-6 and J usage is TRBJ2-5; no firm D call. Germline V gene data show CDR1 as MNHNY and CDR2 as SVGAGI (reference sequence). The germline V and J ends were trimmed by 2 bases and 4 bases, with 5 bases remaining between them. The CDR3 contains 12 residues. The CDR3 DNA is TGTGCCAGCAGTTACGGGTCAGAGACCCAGTACTTC. This translates into CASSYGSETQYF.

This clone was counted once. The rearrangement joins TRBV18 to TRBJ1-5; D is unresolved. The germline gives CDR1 KGHSH, CDR2 LQKENI. The CDR3 contains 15 residues. Trimming removed 2 bases at V and 13 bases at J, with 21 bases between. The CDR3 here is CASSPSRQSTIGQHF. In nucleotides, the CDR3 is TGTGCCAGCTCACCATCGAGGCAGAGTACGATAGGGCAGCATTTT.

CDR3 sequence (DNA): TGCGCCAGCAGCTTGGCCCCTGCTGTCGAGACCCAGTACTTC. It encodes CASSLAPAVETQYF. The chain carries TRBV5-1 and TRBJ2-5; the D is unclear. The germline V and J ends were trimmed by 0 bases and 5 bases, with 11 bases remaining between them. The germline gives CDR1 SGHRS, CDR2 YFSETQ. This CDR3 is 14 amino acids long.

The rearrangement links TRBV27 to TRBJ2-1, with D perhaps matching TRBD1 (5 bases). V was cut by 2 bases and J by 9 bases, with 17 bases left in between. In germline, CDR1 is MNHEY, CDR2 SMNVEV (reference sequence). The CDR3 has 15 residues. CDR3 residues: CASSLRPHRKTEQFF. The CDR3 DNA reads as TGTGCCAGCAGTTTAAGGCCTCACAGGAAAACTGAGCAGTTCTTC.

The rearrangement links TRBV29-1 to TRBJ2-5, with unresolved D. Trimming removed 3 bases at V and 4 bases at J, with 12 bases between. In germline, CDR1 is SQVTM, CDR2 ANQGSEA. This CDR3 contains 13 residues. This CDR3 is CSVDIVAGETQYF. CDR3 in DNA: TGCAGCGTTGATATTGTCGCTGGAGAGACCCAGTACTTC.

The rearrangement uses TRBV30 and TRBJ2-7, with D tentatively TRBD1 (6 bases). The V end was cut by 4 bases, the J end by 5 bases, with 12 bases between. This CDR3 region has 12 residues. Germline V gene data show CDR1 as GTSNPN and CDR2 as SVGIG (reference sequence). CDR3 sequence (DNA): TGTGCCTGGACCAGGGGTCGCGACGAGCAGTACTTC. This codes for CAWTRGRDEQYF.

The chain is built from TRBV5-1 and TRBJ2-7; tentatively, D is TRBD2 (5 bases). V lost 4 bases and J 3 bases, leaving 14 bases between the germline ends. There are 14 residues in the CDR3. CDR1 SGHRS and CDR2 YFSETQ come from the germline V gene. CDR3 nucleotides: TGCGCCAGCAGCGGAACCGGGGTCAACTACGAGCAGTACTTC. The encoded protein is CASSGTGVNYEQYF.

The chain has TRBV4-1 and TRBJ2-3; D uncertain. The CDR3 has 14 amino acids. Per germline, CDR1 MGHRA and CDR2 YSYEKL. Trimming removed 3 bases from V and 2 bases from J, with 9 bases in between. The CDR3 nucleotides read TGCGCCAGCAGCCAGGGTACAGCCACAGATACGCAGTATTTT. Residues: CASSQGTATDTQYF.

The genes are TRBV28 and TRBJ1-1; D gene uncertain. The V gene lost 10 bases and the J gene lost 1 base, with 7 bases spanning the gap. In germline, CDR1 is MDHEN, CDR2 SYDVKM. The CDR3 is made up of 11 amino acids. The CDR3 coding sequence is TGTGCCACCCTCGGGAACACTGAAGCTTTCTTT. Its translation is CATLGNTEAFF.

The J gene is TRBJ2-3, the V gene TRBV27; 7 nucleotides align to TRBD2. J gave up 6 bases and V 3 bases, and 9 bases lay outside the gene matches. The CDR3 consists of 15 residues. Germline lookup yields CDR1 MNHEY and CDR2 SMNVEV (reference sequence). CDR3 nucleotides: TGTGCCAGCAGTTTCCAGAGACTAGCCACTGATACGCAGTATTTT. This gives the protein CASSFQRLATDTQYF.

The J gene is TRBJ1-4, the V gene TRBV6-5; D possibly corresponds to TRBD1 (6 bases). Germline values: CDR1 MNHEY, CDR2 SVGAGI. Trimming stripped 2 bases from V and 7 bases from J, with 11 bases between. The CDR3 covers 14 residues. CDR3 coding DNA: TGTGCCAGCAGTTACGGGGGCCCTGGTGAAAAACTGTTTTTT. Protein sequence: CASSYGGPGEKLFF.

CDR3 bases: TGTGCCAGCAGGGGGACAGACCAAGAGACCCAGTACTTC. This codes for CASRGTDQETQYF. This rearrangement joins TRBV6-6 to TRBJ2-5; 7 bases align to TRBD1. The junction had 1 base not matched to a gene; V was cut back by 6 bases and J by 0 bases. This CDR3 is built from 13 residues. CDR1 and CDR2 (germline): MNHNY, SVGAGI (reference sequence).

This clone was seen more than once but under ten times. The V call is TRBV6-5, the J call TRBJ1-2, with D possibly being TRBD1 (5 bases). Germline assignment: CDR1 MNHEY and CDR2 SVGAGI. V was trimmed by 5 bases and J by 6 bases, leaving 7 bases between them. This CDR3 spans 11 amino acids. CDR3 sequence: CASSEGNGYTF. The CDR3 bases are TGTGCCAGCAGTGAGGGGAATGGCTACACCTTC.

The CDR3 nucleotides read TGTGCCAGCTCCGGCCAAGCGGGGGGGCGAGAGACCCAGTACTTC. As protein: CASSGQAGGRETQYF. The chain joins TRBV6-6 to TRBJ2-5; TRBD2 agrees at 10 bases. CDR1 MNHNY and CDR2 SVGAGI come from the germline V gene (reference sequence). Unmatched junction bases numbered 10, after V lost 8 bases and J lost 4 bases. The CDR3 covers 15 residues.

The DNA for the CDR3 is TGCGCCAGCAGCCCCAAGAAAGGGGGGGAGGGCTTTGAAGCTTTCTTT. Translation gives CASSPKKGGEGFEAFF. The rearrangement joins TRBV4-3 to TRBJ1-1; a possible D gene is TRBD1 (6 bases). The CDR3 covers 16 residues. Trimming removed 4 bases at V and 7 bases at J, with 22 bases between. Germline assignment: CDR1 LGHNA and CDR2 YSLEER.

The CDR3 here is CASAPSAGGHTDTQYF. In nucleotides, the CDR3 is TGTGCCAGCGCCCCCAGCGCGGGAGGACACACAGATACGCAGTATTTT. J is TRBJ2-3 and V is TRBV6-4; 8 bases are shared with TRBD2. The CDR3 length is 16 residues. Trimming at V came to 8 bases and at J to 2 bases, leaving 12 bases not matched to a gene. The germline CDR1 and CDR2 sequences are MRHNA and SNTAGT.

This clone was found once. The genes are TRBV25-1 and TRBJ1-2; D is uncertain. V was pared by 0 bases and J by 2 bases, with 10 bases between. The CDR3 has 15 amino acids. In germline, CDR1 is MGHDK, CDR2 SYGVNS. The CDR3 sequence: CASSEYRAGNYGYTF. DNA for the CDR3: TGTGCCAGCAGTGAATATAGGGCCGGGAACTATGGCTACACCTTC.

V gene TRBV5-6 combines with J gene TRBJ2-3; D not certain. Germline CDR1 is SGHDT and CDR2 is YYEEEE. V gave up 3 bases and J gave up 4 bases, with 6 bases separating them. CDR3 length equals 12 residues. The CDR3 DNA is TGTGCCAGCAGCTATAGGGCAGATACGCAGTATTTT. It yields the protein CASSYRADTQYF.

The chain combines TRBV10-1 with TRBJ2-7, with D perhaps matching TRBD2 (5 bases). V lost 0 bases, J lost 3 bases, and 12 bases lay in between. CDR1 and CDR2 from the germline V gene are WNHNN and SYGVQD (reference sequence). The length of the CDR3 is 15 residues. The CDR3 DNA sequence: TGCGCCAGCAGTGAGTCGGGAGACATGTTCTACGAGCAGTACTTC. Translation gives CASSESGDMFYEQYF.

This chain uses TRBV7-2 with TRBJ2-7; 10 bases are shared with TRBD2. J lost 3 bases, V lost 5 bases, and 4 bases had no gene match. Germline V CDR1 and CDR2: SGHTA, FQGNSA. The CDR3 length is 14 residues. CDR3 region: CASSASSGSYEQYF. In nucleotides, the CDR3 is TGTGCCAGCAGCGCCTCTAGCGGGAGCTACGAGCAGTACTTC.